Each of the 14 T cell receptor beta chains below was sequenced from the same sample in a study of control samples from healthy donors and cancer patients. Only in-frame clones appear in the TCRdb table, and some are missing; sequencing was by immunoSEQ multiplex PCR. The sample yields 130,000 or so clones, 70% to 90% seen once. The source material was blood. The receptors come from a man in his fifties in good health.

The rearrangement joins TRBV5-1 to TRBJ2-5; 12 nucleotides line up with TRBD2. The germline gives CDR1 SGHRS, CDR2 YFSETQ. CDR3 length: 14 amino acids. The V segment lost 5 bases and the J segment 4 bases; nucleotides outside the gene matches: 3. The CDR3 nucleotides are TGCGCCAGCAGGACTAGCGGGGGTTTAGAGACCCAGTACTTC. Residues: CASRTSGGLETQYF.

This clone showed up just a few times. J is TRBJ2-7 and V is TRBV13, with D possibly matching TRBD1 (5 bases). This CDR3 spans 15 amino acids. V shed 2 bases and J shed 0 bases, with 11 bases lying between them. Looked up from germline, CDR1 is PRHDT and CDR2 is FYEKMQ (reference sequence). CDR3 bases: TGTGCCAGCAGCTTATTTACAGGCGTCTCCTACGAGCAGTACTTC. This codes for CASSLFTGVSYEQYF. Based on the CDR3 plus reference TRBV13 and TRBJ2-7, the full variable domain is AAGVIQSPRHLIKEKRETATLKCYPIPRHDTVYWYQQGPGQDPQFLISFYEKMQSDKGSIPDRFSAQQFSDYHSELNMSSLELGDSALYFCASSLFTGVSYEQYFGPGTRLTVT.

This clone was counted once. The CDR3 sequence is CATWTGNQPQHF. The DNA for the CDR3 is TGTGCCACTTGGACAGGCAATCAGCCCCAGCATTTT. V gene TRBV28 combines with J gene TRBJ1-5; D may be TRBD1 (6 bases). The length of the CDR3 is 12 residues. V dropped 10 bases and J dropped 2 bases, with 9 bases sitting between them. Germline V gives CDR1 MDHEN, CDR2 SYDVKM.

This clone has only a few counts. The sample carries other DNA sequences with the same CDR3. Here the CDR3 reads CASSEALYVLDNSPLHF. The CDR3, as DNA: TGTGCCAGCAGTGAAGCACTGTACGTATTGGATAATTCACCCCTCCACTTT. This rearrangement joins TRBV2 to TRBJ1-6, with no clear D. CDR3 length: 17 amino acids. Germline V gene lookup returns CDR1 SNHLY and CDR2 FYNNEI. V dropped 0 bases and J dropped 5 bases, with 14 bases sitting between them.

This clone was detected a few times. The genes are TRBV25-1 and TRBJ2-5, with 10 bases aligning to TRBD2. In germline, CDR1 is MGHDK, CDR2 SYGVNS. The junction had 6 bases not matched to a gene; V was cut back by 4 bases and J by 4 bases. The CDR3 is 15 residues long. CDR3 loop: CASSVQRGGGETQYF. CDR3 in DNA: TGTGCCAGCAGTGTTCAGCGGGGGGGAGGAGAGACCCAGTACTTC.

This chain connects TRBV7-3 to TRBJ1-2; D is perhaps TRBD1 (6 bases). Germline values: CDR1 SGHTA, CDR2 FQGTGA. The CDR3 has 15 amino acids. The V gene lost 5 bases and the J gene lost 4 bases, with 17 bases spanning the gap. The CDR3 nucleotides are TGTGCCAGCAGCCCCTCGGGGGGCGCGGGCTATGGCTACACCTTC. This sequence encodes CASSPSGGAGYGYTF.

The rearrangement joins TRBV6-1 to TRBJ2-3; D may correspond to TRBD1 or TRBD2 (6 bases each). This CDR3 has 17 amino acids. From germline, CDR1 is MNHNS and CDR2 SASEGT. V was clipped by 4 bases and J by 1 base, with 18 bases between them. CDR3 sequence: CASSGAGEVSGTDTQYF. CDR3 nucleotide sequence: TGTGCCAGCAGTGGGGCAGGGGAGGTATCGGGCACAGATACGCAGTATTTT.

The J gene is TRBJ1-5, the V gene TRBV7-8; D gene ambiguous. Germline CDR1 and CDR2: SGHVS and FQNEAQ. CDR3 length equals 13 residues. The ends were cut back, 4 bases at V and 2 bases at J, with 6 bases in the middle. The CDR3 DNA follows: TGTGCCAGCAGCTGGGCAGGCAATCAGCCCCAGCATTTT. Protein product: CASSWAGNQPQHF.

This clone was detected a few times. The chain links TRBV28 to TRBJ2-7, with 12 positions matching TRBD1. Germline trimming cut 6 bases from V and 7 bases from J; bases unmatched to any gene: 7. Germline V CDR1 and CDR2: MDHEN, SYDVKM. The length of the CDR3 is 14 residues. The chain's CDR3 is CASSWDRGQEEQYF. In nucleotides, the CDR3 is TGTGCCAGCAGCTGGGACAGGGGGCAGGAGGAGCAGTACTTC. The full variable domain, rest sourced from reference TRBV28 and TRBJ2-7, is DVKVTQSSRYLVKRTGEKVFLECVQDMDHENMFWYRQDPGLGLRLIYFSYDVKMKEKGDIPEGYSVSREKKERFSLILESASTNQTSMYLCASSWDRGQEEQYFGPGTRLTVT.

The genes are TRBV4-1 and TRBJ2-7; D is possibly TRBD1 or TRBD2 (5 bases each). Germline V lookup: CDR1 MGHRA, CDR2 YSYEKL. V lost 1 base and J lost 0, with 13 bases in between. CDR3 length: 16 residues. The CDR3 bases are TGCGCCAGCAGCCAAGGGGGCCGGGGTTTCTCCTACGAGCAGTACTTC. This encodes CASSQGGRGFSYEQYF.

V is TRBV11-3 and J is TRBJ2-7; D unclear. This CDR3 region has 15 residues. CDR1 and CDR2 from the germline V gene are SGHNT and YENEEA. V dropped 0 bases and J dropped 0 bases, with 9 bases sitting between them. CDR3 amino acids: CASSLDARSSYEQYF. The DNA of the CDR3 is TGTGCCAGCAGCTTAGACGCAAGGAGCTCCTACGAGCAGTACTTC.

The genes are TRBV28 and TRBJ1-1; D is ambiguous. The CDR3 loop spans 16 amino acids. CDR1 and CDR2 from the germline V gene are MDHEN and SYDVKM. The V and J ends lost 1 base and 5 bases respectively, with 17 bases between them. This CDR3 is CASSLSLRRAGTEAFF. CDR3 in DNA: TGTGCCAGCAGTTTATCCCTTAGGAGGGCGGGTACTGAAGCTTTCTTT.

The chain recombines TRBV7-9 with TRBJ1-1; TRBD1 agrees at 10 bases. The CDR3 extends over 15 amino acids. CDR1 and CDR2 from the germline V gene are SEHNR and FQNEAQ (reference sequence). Unmatched junction bases numbered 8, after V lost 4 bases and J lost 6 bases. The CDR3 DNA reads as TGTGCCAGCAGCTCTACGACAGGGGGCTTGTCTGAAGCTTTCTTT. It encodes CASSSTTGGLSEAFF. Together with reference TRBV7-9 and TRBJ1-1, the CDR3 gives the full variable domain: DTGVSQNPRHKITKRGQNVTFRCDPISEHNRLYWYRQTLGQGPEFLTYFQNEAQLEKSRLLSDRFSAERPKGSFSTLEIQRTEQGDSAMYLCASSSTTGGLSEAFFGQGTRLTVV.

CDR3 protein: CASSQAGTEFSTDTQYF. The CDR3 DNA sequence: TGTGCCAGCAGCCAGGCCGGGACAGAGTTTAGCACAGATACGCAGTATTTT. This chain joins TRBV9 and TRBJ2-3; 7 nucleotides line up with TRBD1. This CDR3 is built from 17 residues. J lost 0 bases, V lost 4 bases, and 11 bases had no gene match. CDR1 SGDLS and CDR2 YYNGEE come from the germline V gene.